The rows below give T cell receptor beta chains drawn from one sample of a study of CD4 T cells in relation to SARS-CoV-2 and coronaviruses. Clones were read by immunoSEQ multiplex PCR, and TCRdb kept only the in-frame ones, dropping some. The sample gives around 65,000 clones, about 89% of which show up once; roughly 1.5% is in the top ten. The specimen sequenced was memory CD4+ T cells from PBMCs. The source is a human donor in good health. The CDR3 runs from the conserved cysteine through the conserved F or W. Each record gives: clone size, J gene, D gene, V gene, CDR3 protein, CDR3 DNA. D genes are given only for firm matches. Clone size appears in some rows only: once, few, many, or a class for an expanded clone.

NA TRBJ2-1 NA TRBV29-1 CSAREGETGREQFF TGCAGCGCGCGTGAGGGGGAGACAGGCAGGGAGCAGTTCTTC
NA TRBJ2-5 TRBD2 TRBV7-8 CASSLARRGAGGETQYF TGTGCCAGCAGCTTAGCTCGGCGGGGGGCCGGGGGGGAGACCCAGTACTTC
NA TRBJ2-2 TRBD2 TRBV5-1 CASSLGTSGRAPGELFF TGCGCCAGCAGCCTCGGGACTAGCGGGAGGGCGCCCGGGGAGCTGTTTTTT
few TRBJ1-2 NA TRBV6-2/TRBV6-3 CASSLRSIYTF TGTGCCAGCAGTTTGAGGAGTATCTACACCTTC
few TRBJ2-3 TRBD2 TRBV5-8 CASSEGGTDTQYF TGTGCCAGCAGCGAGGGAGGGACAGATACGCAGTATTTT
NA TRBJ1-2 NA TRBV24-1 CATSAEGYGYTF TGTGCCACCAGTGCTGAGGGTTATGGCTACACCTTC
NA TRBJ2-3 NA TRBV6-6 CASRLLIADTQYF TGTGCCAGCAGACTCCTTATAGCAGATACGCAGTATTTT
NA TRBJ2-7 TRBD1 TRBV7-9 CASSAYRDSTNEQYF TGTGCCAGCAGCGCGTACCGGGACAGTACCAACGAGCAGTACTTC
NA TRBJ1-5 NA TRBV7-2 CASSLWRGPELPQHF TGTGCCAGCAGCTTATGGCGGGGTCCTGAACTTCCCCAGCATTTT
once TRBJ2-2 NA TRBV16 CASSQFRALNTGELFF TGTGCCAGCAGCCAATTCAGGGCCCTAAACACCGGGGAGCTGTTTTTT
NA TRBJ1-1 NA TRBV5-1 CASSLGGNTEAFF TGCGCCAGCAGCTTAGGGGGAAACACTGAAGCTTTCTTT
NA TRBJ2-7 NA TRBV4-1 CASSQDPGTPYEQYF TGCGCCAGCAGCCAAGATCCAGGGACGCCCTACGAGCAGTACTTC
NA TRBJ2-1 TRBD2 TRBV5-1 CASSQGLAGEDEQFF TGCGCCAGCAGCCAAGGACTAGCGGGAGAGGATGAGCAGTTCTTC
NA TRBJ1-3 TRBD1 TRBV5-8 CASSRTTGTGNTIYF TGTGCCAGCAGCCGCACGACAGGGACTGGAAACACCATATATTTT
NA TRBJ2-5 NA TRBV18 CASSPPTGGASAQYF TGTGCCAGCTCACCACCCACAGGGGGGGCATCGGCCCAGTACTTC
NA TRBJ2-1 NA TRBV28 CASSWGSGLEQFF TGTGCCAGCAGTTGGGGGTCGGGGCTCGAGCAGTTCTTC
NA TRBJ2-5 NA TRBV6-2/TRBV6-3 CASSFGAAQYF TGTGCCAGCAGTTTCGGCGCGGCCCAGTACTTC
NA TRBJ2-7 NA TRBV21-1 CASSPALMYRSLGQYF TGTGCCAGCAGCCCAGCCCTGATGTACAGGAGCCTTGGGCAGTACTTC
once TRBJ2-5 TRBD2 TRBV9 CASTLGGLAGAQETQYF TGTGCCAGCACCCTCGGCGGGCTAGCGGGGGCCCAAGAGACCCAGTACTTC
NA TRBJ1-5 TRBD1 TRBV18 CASSPETGDNQPQHF TGTGCCAGCTCACCAGAGACAGGGGATAACCAGCCCCAGCATTTT
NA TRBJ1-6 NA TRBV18 CASSLNSGQASSPLHF TGTGCCAGCTCACTAAACTCGGGACAAGCTTCTTCACCCCTCCACTTT
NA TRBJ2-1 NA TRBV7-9 CASSFGEGDEQFF TGTGCCAGCAGCTTTGGTGAGGGCGATGAGCAGTTCTTC
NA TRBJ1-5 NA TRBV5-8 CASSLVFSNQPQHF TGTGCCAGCAGCTTGGTTTTTAGCAATCAGCCCCAGCATTTT
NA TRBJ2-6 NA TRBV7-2 CASPSAGKNSGANVLTF TGTGCCAGTCCCTCGGCAGGGAAGAACTCTGGGGCCAACGTCCTGACTTTC
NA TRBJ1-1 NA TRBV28 CASSLPRGETEAFF TGTGCCAGCAGTTTGCCGAGGGGGGAGACTGAAGCTTTCTTT
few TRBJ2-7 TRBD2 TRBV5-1 CASSLAASGLTYSYEQYF TGCGCCAGCAGCTTGGCTGCTAGCGGGCTAACTTACTCCTACGAGCAGTACTTC
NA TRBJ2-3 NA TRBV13 CASSAGTATDTQYF TGTGCCAGCAGCGCCGGGACTGCTACAGATACGCAGTATTTT
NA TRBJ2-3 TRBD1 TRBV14 CASSQVWTGADTQYF TGTGCCAGCAGCCAAGTTTGGACAGGCGCAGATACGCAGTATTTT
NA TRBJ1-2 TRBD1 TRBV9 CASSAGTGVGYTF TGTGCCAGCAGCGCTGGGACAGGGGTTGGCTACACCTTC
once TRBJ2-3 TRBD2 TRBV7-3 CASSQRGPSTDTQYF TGTGCCAGCAGCCAGCGGGGTCCTAGCACAGATACGCAGTATTTT
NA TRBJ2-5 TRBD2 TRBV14 CASSPWTSGGVETQYF TGTGCCAGCAGCCCATGGACTAGCGGAGGGGTAGAGACCCAGTACTTC
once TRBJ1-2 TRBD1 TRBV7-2 CASSYTRLRTGLGYGYTF TGTGCCAGCAGCTACACCCGACTACGGACAGGGTTGGGCTATGGCTACACCTTC
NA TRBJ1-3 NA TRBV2 CASSIQWFGGNTIYF TGTGCCAGCAGCATACAGTGGTTCGGTGGAAACACCATATATTTT
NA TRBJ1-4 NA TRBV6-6 CASSRQRPATNEKLFF TGTGCCAGCAGTCGACAGCGCCCTGCAACTAATGAAAAACTGTTTTTT
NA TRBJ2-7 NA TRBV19 CASSPAEAYEQYF TGTGCCAGTAGTCCGGCAGAAGCCTACGAGCAGTACTTC
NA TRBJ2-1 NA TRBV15 CATQPTGTYNEQFF TGTGCCACCCAACCGACGGGGACCTACAATGAGCAGTTCTTC
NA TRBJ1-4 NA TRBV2 CAGRTAYNEKLFF TGTGCCGGAAGGACAGCCTATAATGAAAAACTGTTTTTT
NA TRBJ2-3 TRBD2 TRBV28 CASKLTTGTSGTTDTQYF TGTGCCAGCAAGCTAACAACCGGGACTAGCGGGACTACAGATACGCAGTATTTT
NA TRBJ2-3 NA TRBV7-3 CASSLSTRTDTQYF TGTGCCAGCAGCTTAAGTACCCGCACAGATACGCAGTATTTT
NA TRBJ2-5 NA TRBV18 CASSPVGQETQYF TGTGCCAGCTCACCAGTAGGGCAAGAGACCCAGTACTTC
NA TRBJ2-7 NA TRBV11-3 CASSLSRTGEQYF TGTGCCAGCAGCTTATCCAGGACCGGCGAGCAGTACTTC
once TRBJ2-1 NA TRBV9 CASSPQLAHEQFF TGTGCCAGCAGCCCCCAACTAGCACATGAGCAGTTCTTC
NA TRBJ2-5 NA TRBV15 CATSTAGGPRGTQYF TGTGCCACCAGCACCGCCGGGGGACCCCGGGGGACCCAGTACTTC
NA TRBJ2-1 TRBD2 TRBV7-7 CASSSSGGEQFF TGTGCCAGCAGCTCAAGCGGGGGTGAGCAGTTCTTC
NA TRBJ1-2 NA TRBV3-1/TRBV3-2 CASSQEAGNYGYTF TGTGCCAGCAGCCAAGAGGCCGGGAACTATGGCTACACCTTC
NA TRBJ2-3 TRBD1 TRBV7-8 CASSLDARGDTQYF TGTGCCAGCAGCTTAGACGCCAGGGGGGATACGCAGTATTTT